This TCR beta chain stems from a study of T cell responses to AZD1222 COVID-19 vaccine. Only in-frame clones appear in the TCRdb table, and some are missing; sequencing was by immunoSEQ multiplex PCR. The sample consists of about 110,000 clones, approximately 89% of them appearing once. Germline CDR1 and CDR2: SGHRS and YFSETQ. The CDR3 contains 16 residues. V dropped 3 bases and J dropped 8 bases, with 18 bases sitting between them. The source was peripheral blood, collected on day 0 of MenACWY control vaccination. The sequence was obtained from an adult in good health. This chain joins TRBV5-1 and TRBJ1-6; D is possibly TRBD1 (6 bases). The CDR3 region has the DNA TGCGCCAGCAGCTCAACCGGACAGCCCCTTGATTCACCCCTCCACTTT. Its protein is CASSSTGQPLDSPLHF.